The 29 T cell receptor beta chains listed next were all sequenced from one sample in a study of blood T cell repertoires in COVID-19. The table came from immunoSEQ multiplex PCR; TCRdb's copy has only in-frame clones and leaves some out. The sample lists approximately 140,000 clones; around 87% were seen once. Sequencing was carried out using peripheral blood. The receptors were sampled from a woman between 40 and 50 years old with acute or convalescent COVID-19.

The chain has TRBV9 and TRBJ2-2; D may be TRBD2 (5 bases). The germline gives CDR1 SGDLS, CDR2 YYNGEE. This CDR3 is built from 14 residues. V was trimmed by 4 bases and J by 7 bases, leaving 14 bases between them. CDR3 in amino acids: CASSRASSIGELFF. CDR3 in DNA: TGTGCCAGCAGCCGAGCTAGCAGTATCGGGGAGCTGTTTTTT. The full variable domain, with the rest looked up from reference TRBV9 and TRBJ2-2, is DSGVTQTPKHLITATGQRVTLRCSPRSGDLSVYWYQQSLDQGLQFLIQYYNGEERAKGNILERFSAQQFPDLHSELNLSSLELGDSALYFCASSRASSIGELFFGEGSRLTVL.

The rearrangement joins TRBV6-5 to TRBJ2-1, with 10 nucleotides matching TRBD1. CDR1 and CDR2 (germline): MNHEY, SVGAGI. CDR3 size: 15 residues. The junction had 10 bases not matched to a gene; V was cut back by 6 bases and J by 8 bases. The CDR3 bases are TGTGCCAGCAGCTCACCGGGACAGGGGAAATATGAGCAGTTCTTC. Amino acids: CASSSPGQGKYEQFF.

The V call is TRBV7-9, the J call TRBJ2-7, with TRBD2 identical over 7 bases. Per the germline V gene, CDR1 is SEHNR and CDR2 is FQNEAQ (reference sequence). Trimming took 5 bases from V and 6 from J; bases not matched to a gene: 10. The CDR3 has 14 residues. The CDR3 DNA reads TGTGCCAGCAGCCCCCCCGCGGGAGTGGGCGAGCAGTACTTC. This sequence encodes CASSPPAGVGEQYF.

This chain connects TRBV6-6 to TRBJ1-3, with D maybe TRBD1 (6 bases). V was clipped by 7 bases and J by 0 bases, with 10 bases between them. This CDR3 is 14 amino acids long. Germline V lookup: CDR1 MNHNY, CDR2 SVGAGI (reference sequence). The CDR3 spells CASTTGSSGNTIYF. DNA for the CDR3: TGTGCCAGCACCACAGGGTCCTCTGGAAACACCATATATTTT.

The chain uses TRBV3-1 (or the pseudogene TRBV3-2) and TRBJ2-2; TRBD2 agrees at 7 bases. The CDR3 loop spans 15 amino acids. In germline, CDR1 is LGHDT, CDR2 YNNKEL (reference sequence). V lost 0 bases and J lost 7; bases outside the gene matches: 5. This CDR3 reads CASSQDLLANGELFF. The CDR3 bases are TGTGCCAGCAGCCAAGATTTACTAGCGAACGGGGAGCTGTTTTTT.

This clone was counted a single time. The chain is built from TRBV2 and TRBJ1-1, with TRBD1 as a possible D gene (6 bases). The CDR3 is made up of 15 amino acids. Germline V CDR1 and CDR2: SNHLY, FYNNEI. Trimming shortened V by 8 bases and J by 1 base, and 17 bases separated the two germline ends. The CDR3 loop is CASRQRGGGNTEAFF. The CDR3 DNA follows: TGTGCCAGCCGACAAAGGGGAGGGGGGAACACTGAAGCTTTCTTT.

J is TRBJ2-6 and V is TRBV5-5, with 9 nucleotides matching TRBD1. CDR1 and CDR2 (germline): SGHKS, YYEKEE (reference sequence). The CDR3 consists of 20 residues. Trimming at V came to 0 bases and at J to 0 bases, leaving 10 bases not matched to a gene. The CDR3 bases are TGTGCCAGCAGCTTGGGGGGACAGGGATCCCTTCTCTCTGGGGCCAACGTCCTGACTTTC. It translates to CASSLGGQGSLLSGANVLTF.

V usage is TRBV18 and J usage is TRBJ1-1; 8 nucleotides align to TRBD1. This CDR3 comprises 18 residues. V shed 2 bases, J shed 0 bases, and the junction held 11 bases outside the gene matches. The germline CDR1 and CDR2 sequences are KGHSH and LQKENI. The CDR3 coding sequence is TGTGCCAGCTCACCATACCCAGGGGGCATAACTATGAACACTGAAGCTTTCTTT. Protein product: CASSPYPGGITMNTEAFF.

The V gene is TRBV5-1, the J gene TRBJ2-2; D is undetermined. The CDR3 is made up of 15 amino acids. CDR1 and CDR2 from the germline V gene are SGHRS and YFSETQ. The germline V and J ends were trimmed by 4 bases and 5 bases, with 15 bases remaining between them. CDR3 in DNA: TGCGCCAGCAGCAATGTTGAGCCCTTTACCGGGGAGCTGTTTTTT. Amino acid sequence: CASSNVEPFTGELFF.

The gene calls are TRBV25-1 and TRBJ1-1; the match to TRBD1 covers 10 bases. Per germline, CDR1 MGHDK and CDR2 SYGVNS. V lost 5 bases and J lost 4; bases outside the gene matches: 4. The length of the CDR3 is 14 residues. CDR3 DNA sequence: TGTGCCAGCAGTTGGGGGACAGGGGTCACTGAAGCTTTCTTT. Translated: CASSWGTGVTEAFF.

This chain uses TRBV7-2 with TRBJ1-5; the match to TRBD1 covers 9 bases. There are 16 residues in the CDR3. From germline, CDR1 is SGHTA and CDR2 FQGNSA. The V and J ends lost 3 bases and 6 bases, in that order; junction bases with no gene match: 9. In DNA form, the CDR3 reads TGTGCCAGCAGCTTGGTGGGACAGGGCACAGGTCAGCCCCAGCATTTT. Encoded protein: CASSLVGQGTGQPQHF.

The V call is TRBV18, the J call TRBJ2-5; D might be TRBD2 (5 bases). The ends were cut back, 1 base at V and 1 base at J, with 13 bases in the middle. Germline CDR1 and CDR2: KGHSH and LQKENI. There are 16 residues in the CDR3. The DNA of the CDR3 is TGTGCCAGCTCACCACAAATCAGGAGCGGCCAAGAGACCCAGTACTTC. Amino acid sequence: CASSPQIRSGQETQYF.

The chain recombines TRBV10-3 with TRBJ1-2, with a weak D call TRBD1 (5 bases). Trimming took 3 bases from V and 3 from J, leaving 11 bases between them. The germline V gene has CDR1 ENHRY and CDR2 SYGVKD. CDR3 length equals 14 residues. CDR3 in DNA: TGTGCCATCAGTGATGCGGGGCTTGACTATGGCTACACCTTC. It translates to CAISDAGLDYGYTF.

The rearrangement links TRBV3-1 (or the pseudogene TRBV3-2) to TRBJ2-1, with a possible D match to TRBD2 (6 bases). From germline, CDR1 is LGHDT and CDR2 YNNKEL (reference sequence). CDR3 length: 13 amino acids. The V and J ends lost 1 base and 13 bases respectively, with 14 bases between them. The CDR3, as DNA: TGTGCCAGCAGCCAAGCGGGGGACCTCTTCCAGTTCTTC. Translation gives CASSQAGDLFQFF.

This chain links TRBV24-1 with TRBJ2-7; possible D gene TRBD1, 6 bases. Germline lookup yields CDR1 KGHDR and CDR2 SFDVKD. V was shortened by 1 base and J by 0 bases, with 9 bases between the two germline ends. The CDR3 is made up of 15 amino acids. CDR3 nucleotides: TGTGCCACCAGTGATTTAAGACAGGCCTCCTACGAGCAGTACTTC. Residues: CATSDLRQASYEQYF.

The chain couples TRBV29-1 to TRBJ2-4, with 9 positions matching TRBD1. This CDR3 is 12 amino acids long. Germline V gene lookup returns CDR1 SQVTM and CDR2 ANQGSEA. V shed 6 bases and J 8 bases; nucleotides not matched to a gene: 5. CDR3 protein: CSVEGQGDIQYF. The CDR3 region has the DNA TGCAGCGTGGAGGGACAGGGAGACATTCAGTACTTC.

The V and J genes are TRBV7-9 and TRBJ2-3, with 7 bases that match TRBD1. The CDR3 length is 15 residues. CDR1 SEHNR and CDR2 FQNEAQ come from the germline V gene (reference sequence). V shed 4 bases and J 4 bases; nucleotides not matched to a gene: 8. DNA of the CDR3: TGTGCCAGCAGCTACGTTACAGGGGATGCAGATACGCAGTATTTT. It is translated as CASSYVTGDADTQYF.

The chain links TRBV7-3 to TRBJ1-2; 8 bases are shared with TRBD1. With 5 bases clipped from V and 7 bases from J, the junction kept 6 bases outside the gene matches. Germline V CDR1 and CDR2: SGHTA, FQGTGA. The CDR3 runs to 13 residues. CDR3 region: CASSQGAMGGYTF. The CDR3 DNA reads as TGTGCCAGCAGCCAGGGGGCTATGGGTGGCTACACCTTC.

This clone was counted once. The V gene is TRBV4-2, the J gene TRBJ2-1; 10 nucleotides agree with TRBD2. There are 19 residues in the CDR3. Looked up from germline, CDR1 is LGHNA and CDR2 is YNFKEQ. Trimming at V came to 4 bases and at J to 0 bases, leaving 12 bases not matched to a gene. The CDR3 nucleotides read TGTGCCAGCAGCCCCAAGTCGTCAGCGGGAGGGTCCTCCTACAATGAGCAGTTCTTC. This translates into CASSPKSSAGGSSYNEQFF.

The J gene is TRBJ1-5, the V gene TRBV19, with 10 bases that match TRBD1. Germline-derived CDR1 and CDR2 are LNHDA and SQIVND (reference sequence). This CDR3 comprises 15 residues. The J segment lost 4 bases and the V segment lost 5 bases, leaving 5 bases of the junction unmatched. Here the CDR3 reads CASSVGQGMNQPQHF. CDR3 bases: TGTGCCAGTAGTGTGGGACAGGGGATGAATCAGCCCCAGCATTTT.

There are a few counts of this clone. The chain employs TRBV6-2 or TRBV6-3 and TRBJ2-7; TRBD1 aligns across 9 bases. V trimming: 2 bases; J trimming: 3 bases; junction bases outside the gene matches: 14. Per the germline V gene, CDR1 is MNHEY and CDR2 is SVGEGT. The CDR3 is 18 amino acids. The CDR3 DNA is TGTGCCAGCAGTTACGCTTTCAATTCCGGGACAGGGTTCTACGAGCAGTACTTC. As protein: CASSYAFNSGTGFYEQYF.

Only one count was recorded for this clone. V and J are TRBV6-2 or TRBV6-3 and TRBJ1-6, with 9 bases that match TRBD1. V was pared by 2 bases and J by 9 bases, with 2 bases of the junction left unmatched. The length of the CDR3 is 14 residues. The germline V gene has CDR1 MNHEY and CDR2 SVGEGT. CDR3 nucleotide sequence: TGTGCCAGCAGTTACCCGGGACAGGGTTCACCCCTCCACTTT. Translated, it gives CASSYPGQGSPLHF.

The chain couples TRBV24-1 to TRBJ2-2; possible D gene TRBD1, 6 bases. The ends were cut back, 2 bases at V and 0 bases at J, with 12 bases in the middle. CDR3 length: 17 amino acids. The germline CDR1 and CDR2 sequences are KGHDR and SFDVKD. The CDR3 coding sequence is TGTGCCACCAGTGATTCTGCAGGGGCCCCGAACACCGGGGAGCTGTTTTTT. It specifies CATSDSAGAPNTGELFF.

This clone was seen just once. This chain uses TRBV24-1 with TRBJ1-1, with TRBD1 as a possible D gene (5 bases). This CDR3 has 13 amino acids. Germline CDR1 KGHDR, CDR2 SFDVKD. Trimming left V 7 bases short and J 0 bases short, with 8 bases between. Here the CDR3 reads CATRAGMNTEAFF. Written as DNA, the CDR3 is TGTGCCACCAGGGCAGGGATGAACACTGAAGCTTTCTTT.

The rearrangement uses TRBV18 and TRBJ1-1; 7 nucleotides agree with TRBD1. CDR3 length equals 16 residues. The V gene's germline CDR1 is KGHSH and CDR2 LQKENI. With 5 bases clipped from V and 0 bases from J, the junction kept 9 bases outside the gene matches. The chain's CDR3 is CASSTRQGGVNTEAFF. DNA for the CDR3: TGTGCCAGCTCAACTCGACAGGGCGGCGTGAACACTGAAGCTTTCTTT.

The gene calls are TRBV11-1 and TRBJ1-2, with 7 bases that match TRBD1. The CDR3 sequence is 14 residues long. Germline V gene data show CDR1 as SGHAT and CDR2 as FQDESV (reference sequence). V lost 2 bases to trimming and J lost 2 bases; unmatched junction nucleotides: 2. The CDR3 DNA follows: TGTGCCAGCAGCTTACGGGGACAGAACTATGGCTACACCTTC. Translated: CASSLRGQNYGYTF.

The CDR3 region is CASSLPGGSGGFTDTQYF. The CDR3 DNA reads TGTGCCAGCAGTCTACCGGGGGGTAGCGGGGGGTTCACAGATACGCAGTATTTT. This chain connects TRBV6-2 or TRBV6-3 to TRBJ2-3, with TRBD2 matching over 10 bases. With 5 bases clipped from V and 2 bases from J, the junction kept 13 bases outside the gene matches. CDR1 is MNHEY and CDR2 is SVGEGT in the germline V gene. This CDR3 has 18 residues.

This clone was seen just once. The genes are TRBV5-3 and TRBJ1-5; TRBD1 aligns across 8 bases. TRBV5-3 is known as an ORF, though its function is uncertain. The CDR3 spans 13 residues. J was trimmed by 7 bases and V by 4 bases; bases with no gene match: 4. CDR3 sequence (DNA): TGTGCCAGAAGCAAGGACAGGGAACAGCCCCAGCATTTT. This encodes CARSKDREQPQHF.

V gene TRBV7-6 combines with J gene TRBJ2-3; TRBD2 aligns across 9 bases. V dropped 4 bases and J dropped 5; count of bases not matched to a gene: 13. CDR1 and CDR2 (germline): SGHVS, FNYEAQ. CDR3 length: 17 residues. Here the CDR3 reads CASSSDFSAGGEDTQYF. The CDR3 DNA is TGTGCCAGCAGCTCAGATTTTTCGGCGGGAGGGGAAGATACGCAGTATTTT.